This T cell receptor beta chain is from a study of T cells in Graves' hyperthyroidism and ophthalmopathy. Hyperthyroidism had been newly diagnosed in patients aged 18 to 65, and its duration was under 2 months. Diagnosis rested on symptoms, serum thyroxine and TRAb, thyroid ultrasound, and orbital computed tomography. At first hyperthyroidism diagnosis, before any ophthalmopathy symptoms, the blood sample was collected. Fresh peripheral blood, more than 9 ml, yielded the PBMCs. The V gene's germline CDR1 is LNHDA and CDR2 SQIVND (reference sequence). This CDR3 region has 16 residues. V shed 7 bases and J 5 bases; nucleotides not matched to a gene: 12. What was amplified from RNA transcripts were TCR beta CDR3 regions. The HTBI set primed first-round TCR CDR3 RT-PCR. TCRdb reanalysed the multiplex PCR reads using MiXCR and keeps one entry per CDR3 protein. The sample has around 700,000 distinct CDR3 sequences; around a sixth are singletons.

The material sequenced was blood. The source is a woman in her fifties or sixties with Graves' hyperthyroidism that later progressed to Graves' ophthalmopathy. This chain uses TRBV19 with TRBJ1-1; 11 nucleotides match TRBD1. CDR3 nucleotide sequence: TGTGCCAGTACCCCAGGACGGGACAGGGGGGGTACTGAAGCTTTCTTT. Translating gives CASTPGRDRGGTEAFF.